Below, 25 T cell receptor beta chains from the same sample are listed, as sequenced in a study of tissue T cells after allogeneic stem cell transplantation. Using immunoSEQ multiplex PCR, the repertoire was profiled, and TCRdb retains in-frame clones only, with some absent. The repertoire holds about 40,000 clones, with around 90% as singletons. The material was blood, obtained before transplantation. All receptors come from a woman aged 40 to 75 who later had graft-versus-host disease after an allogeneic stem cell transplant.

The chain carries TRBV6-5 and TRBJ2-2; D is tentatively TRBD1 or TRBD2 (5 bases each). Germline-derived CDR1 and CDR2 are MNHEY and SVGAGI. The CDR3 spans 15 residues. The germline V and J ends were trimmed by 5 bases and 5 bases, with 15 bases remaining between them. The CDR3: CASSPMGVGTGELFF. The CDR3 nucleotides are TGTGCCAGCAGTCCTATGGGGGTGGGAACCGGGGAGCTGTTTTTT.

This chain joins TRBV7-8 and TRBJ2-1; 7 bases line up with TRBD2. Germline V gene sequence: CDR1 SGHVS, CDR2 FQNEAQ. Unmatched junction bases numbered 16, after V lost 5 bases and J lost 9 bases. This CDR3 region has 16 residues. The CDR3, as DNA: TGTGCCAGCAGCCCCCGCTTGTGGGAGGGAAGGGTTGAGCAGTTCTTC. Its translation is CASSPRLWEGRVEQFF.

The chain recombines TRBV30 with TRBJ2-3; a weak D match, TRBD1 (6 bases). This CDR3 region has 14 residues. Germline V lookup: CDR1 GTSNPN, CDR2 SVGIG (reference sequence). V gave up 5 bases and J gave up 2 bases, with 14 bases separating them. DNA for the CDR3: TGTGCCTGGGGGCTCCAGGGGAACACAGATACGCAGTATTTT. Translating it yields CAWGLQGNTDTQYF.

The chain employs TRBV2 and TRBJ1-2, with 9 positions matching TRBD1. Germline-derived CDR1 and CDR2 are SNHLY and FYNNEI. This CDR3 is 14 amino acids long. Trimming removed 6 bases from V and 4 bases from J; junction bases left unmatched: 6. In DNA, the CDR3 is TGTGCCAGCAGAGGACAGGGGTTGGGCTATGGCTACACCTTC. Translation: CASRGQGLGYGYTF.

This chain connects TRBV7-8 to TRBJ2-7; no definite D call. This CDR3 region has 14 residues. V was clipped by 6 bases and J by 6 bases, with 18 bases between them. From germline, CDR1 is SGHVS and CDR2 FQNEAQ. CDR3 loop: CASRSGLVSGEQYF. For the CDR3, the DNA is TGTGCCAGCAGGTCCGGGCTTGTTTCGGGCGAGCAGTACTTC.

This chain connects TRBV30 to TRBJ1-3; D not resolved. Germline-derived CDR1 and CDR2 are GTSNPN and SVGIG (reference sequence). Trimming left V 0 bases short and J 2 bases short, with 5 bases between. CDR3 length equals 13 residues. The CDR3 loop reads CAWSVLTGNTIYF. For the CDR3, the DNA is TGTGCCTGGAGTGTACTAACTGGAAACACCATATATTTT.

V and J are TRBV13 and TRBJ2-5, with D possibly being TRBD1 (6 bases). Deletions cut 5 bases from V and 1 base from J, with 14 bases between. This CDR3 contains 15 residues. Per germline, CDR1 PRHDT and CDR2 FYEKMQ (reference sequence). The CDR3 loop reads CASSQTTTGQETQYF. CDR3 nucleotide sequence: TGTGCCAGCAGCCAAACAACGACAGGCCAAGAGACCCAGTACTTC.

This sequence joins TRBV4-1 and TRBJ1-3; no clear D. Germline CDR1 reads MGHRA; CDR2 reads YSYEKL. The germline V and J ends were trimmed by 1 base and 3 bases, with 19 bases remaining between them. CDR3 length: 18 residues. The CDR3 region has the DNA TGCGCCAGCAGCCAAGCAGGAACAGCCTCTCTAGTTGGAAACACCATATATTTT. Its translation: CASSQAGTASLVGNTIYF.

This rearrangement joins TRBV6-2 or TRBV6-3 to TRBJ1-2; D gene ambiguous. CDR3 length: 16 residues. V was pared by 4 bases and J by 5 bases, with 20 bases between. Germline assignment: CDR1 MNHEY and CDR2 SVGEGT. In DNA form, the CDR3 reads TGTGCCAGCAGTTCTCCGAAAGGTGCAGGAATATATGGCTACACCTTC. This encodes CASSSPKGAGIYGYTF.

V usage is TRBV4-3 and J usage is TRBJ2-3; D is perhaps TRBD1 (5 bases). CDR1 is LGHNA, CDR2 YSLEER, per germline. V was trimmed by 1 base and J by 1 base, leaving 15 bases between them. This CDR3 contains 17 residues. The CDR3 DNA reads as TGCGCCAGCAGCCAAGGATACGCAGGGCGACGCACAGATACGCAGTATTTT. Amino acids: CASSQGYAGRRTDTQYF.

V usage is TRBV6-1 and J usage is TRBJ2-3; D gene ambiguous. The germline V gene encodes CDR1 MNHNS and CDR2 SASEGT. The CDR3 is 13 amino acids. The V gene lost 1 base and the J gene lost 6 bases, with 8 bases spanning the gap. CDR3: CASSEGVRDTQYF. The DNA of the CDR3 is TGTGCCAGCAGTGAAGGTGTAAGGGATACGCAGTATTTT.

The chain joins TRBV21-1 to TRBJ1-3. TRBV21-1 is marked as a pseudogene. This CDR3 region has 18 residues. CDR3 protein: CASSKRDQGRDAGNTIYF. The CDR3 nucleotides are TGTGCCAGCAGCAAAAGGGATCAAGGTCGGGATGCTGGAAACACCATATATTTT.

The V and J genes are TRBV5-4 and TRBJ2-6; D gene uncertain. V gave up 2 bases and J gave up 2 bases, with 2 bases separating them. In germline, CDR1 is SGHNT, CDR2 YYREEE (reference sequence). This CDR3 region has 13 residues. The CDR3 region is CASSFTGANVLTF. The CDR3 DNA sequence: TGTGCCAGCAGCTTTACTGGGGCCAACGTCCTGACTTTC.

This chain connects TRBV7-9 to TRBJ2-3; D uncertain. CDR3 length: 14 amino acids. Looked up from germline, CDR1 is SEHNR and CDR2 is FQNEAQ (reference sequence). Trimming took off 6 bases at V and 7 bases at J, with 17 bases between the two ends. For the CDR3, the DNA is TGTGCCAGCAGTACCCGGGCCGTTGATAATACGCAGTATTTT. Translating gives CASSTRAVDNTQYF.

The J gene is TRBJ1-1, the V gene TRBV30; D may be TRBD1 (5 bases). Trimming left V 2 bases short and J 5 bases short, with 9 bases between. Germline V CDR1 and CDR2: GTSNPN, SVGIG (reference sequence). The CDR3 covers 12 residues. CDR3 DNA sequence: TGTGCCTGGAGTTGGGAGGGGACTGAAGCTTTCTTT. This codes for CAWSWEGTEAFF.

The chain links TRBV6-2 or TRBV6-3 to TRBJ2-7; 16 bases agree with TRBD2. The length of the CDR3 is 15 residues. Trimming cost V 5 bases and J 9 bases; bases outside gene matches: 7. CDR1 is MNHEY, CDR2 SVGEGT, per germline. CDR3 sequence (DNA): TGTGCCAGCAGTGGAGGGACTAGCGGGAGGGCGTTGCAGTACTTC. Residues: CASSGGTSGRALQYF.

The rearrangement links TRBV5-4 to TRBJ2-3; no firm D call. CDR3 length: 14 residues. Germline V gene sequence: CDR1 SGHNT, CDR2 YYREEE (reference sequence). V was shortened by 0 bases and J by 1 base, with 6 bases between the two germline ends. The DNA of the CDR3 is TGTGCCAGCAGCTTGGCCCTTCGCACAGATACGCAGTATTTT. Amino acids: CASSLALRTDTQYF.

The V call is TRBV5-6, the J call TRBJ2-5; no clear D. Germline CDR1 reads SGHDT; CDR2 reads YYEEEE. The V end was cut by 4 bases, the J end by 3 bases, with 10 bases between. This CDR3 comprises 13 residues. CDR3 bases: TGTGCCAGCAGCCTTCTAATGGAAGAGACCCAGTACTTC. This codes for CASSLLMEETQYF.

The chain joins TRBV30 to TRBJ1-1, with D maybe TRBD1 (5 bases). The V gene's germline CDR1 is GTSNPN and CDR2 SVGIG (reference sequence). The CDR3 sequence is 13 residues long. V dropped 5 bases and J dropped 1 base, with 11 bases sitting between them. CDR3: CAWGGDRNTEAFF. The CDR3 DNA follows: TGTGCCTGGGGGGGAGACAGGAACACTGAAGCTTTCTTT.

CDR3 DNA: TGCGCCCCACGGAACAATGAGCAGTTCTTC. Translated: CAPRNNEQFF. The chain has TRBV20-1 and TRBJ2-1; D call uncertain. The CDR3 length is 10 residues. In germline, CDR1 is DFQATT, CDR2 SNEGSKA (reference sequence).

This chain uses TRBV2 with TRBJ2-1; perhaps TRBD2 as D (5 bases). V lost 7 bases and J 0 bases, leaving 7 bases between the germline ends. Germline values: CDR1 SNHLY, CDR2 FYNNEI. This CDR3 is built from 13 residues. CDR3 protein: CASTGFSYNEQFF. In nucleotides, the CDR3 is TGTGCCAGCACGGGGTTCTCCTACAATGAGCAGTTCTTC. The variable domain in full, with the rest retrieved from reference TRBV2 and TRBJ2-1, is EPEVTQTPSHQVTQMGQEVILRCVPISNHLYFYWYRQILGQKVEFLVSFYNNEISEKSEIFDDQFSVERPDGSNFTLKIRSTKLEDSAMYFCASTGFSYNEQFFGPGTRLTVL.

The chain combines TRBV28 with TRBJ1-1, with TRBD1 identical over 8 bases. Looked up from germline, CDR1 is MDHEN and CDR2 is SYDVKM. The CDR3 extends over 14 amino acids. Trimming at V came to 7 bases and at J to 6 bases, leaving 10 bases not matched to a gene. The CDR3 loop is CASTPGGAFAEAFF. The CDR3 DNA is TGTGCCAGCACCCCAGGGGGCGCGTTCGCTGAAGCTTTCTTT.

V and J are TRBV10-3 and TRBJ1-2, with TRBD1 matching over 7 bases. Trimming removed 6 bases from V and 6 bases from J; junction bases left unmatched: 7. Looked up from germline, CDR1 is ENHRY and CDR2 is SYGVKD. The CDR3 sequence is 13 residues long. CDR3 sequence reads: CAIRAGTENGYTF. The CDR3 bases are TGTGCCATCAGGGCCGGGACAGAAAATGGCTACACCTTC.

The chain uses TRBV12-5 and TRBJ1-3; D unclear. Trimming left V 4 bases short and J 0 bases short, with 7 bases between. CDR3 length equals 14 residues. From germline, CDR1 is LGHNT and CDR2 FRNRAP. CDR3 protein: CASGSQISGNTIYF. Written as DNA, the CDR3 is TGTGCTAGTGGTTCACAGATCTCTGGAAACACCATATATTTT.

This chain uses TRBV7-2 with TRBJ1-1; no clear D gene. V was shortened by 5 bases and J by 1 base, with 11 bases between the two germline ends. The CDR3 contains 14 residues. Germline assignment: CDR1 SGHTA and CDR2 FQGNSA. CDR3 residues: CASSPPTWNTEAFF. In nucleotides, the CDR3 is TGTGCCAGCAGCCCTCCCACATGGAACACTGAAGCTTTCTTT. Full variable domain (remainder filled in from reference TRBV7-2 and TRBJ1-1): GAGVSQSPSNKVTEKGKDVELRCDPISGHTALYWYRQSLGQGLEFLIYFQGNSAPDKSGLPSDRFSAERTGGSVSTLTIQRTQQEDSAVYLCASSPPTWNTEAFFGQGTRLTVV.